This T cell receptor (beta chain) originates from a study of human T cells and chemical hapten exposure. This CDR3 is 16 amino acids long. Germline lookup yields CDR1 MNHEY and CDR2 SVGEGT. Trimming took 0 bases from V and 4 from J; bases not matched to a gene: 4. Specified time point: patch test 3, about 24 weeks after DPC sensitization. Treatment given: therapeutic diphenylcyclopropenone sensitization with weekly scalp DPC. TCRdb recomputed calls from the RACE reads with MiXCR, one row per CDR3 protein. Here the sample spans just under 65,000 distinct CDR3 sequences, roughly 11% being singletons. This specimen was whole blood, taken in connection with sensitization to the hapten diphenylcyclopropenone (DPC). The J gene is TRBJ2-1, the V gene TRBV6-2 or TRBV6-3; 9 bases are shared with TRBD2. The source of this sequence is a woman aged 25 to 39 with alopecia areata. Some clones in this sample may be carry-over from other donors' samples. CDR3 nucleotide sequence: TGTGCCAGCAGTTACTCTAGCGGGGGCGGATACAATGAGCAGTTCTTC. This sequence encodes CASSYSSGGGYNEQFF.